Listed below are T cell receptor beta chains from one sample, sequenced in a study of vaccination and CD4 T cells after COVID-19. No antigen is known for these receptors. From the PCR reads, TCRdb called clonotypes with MiXCR, one entry per CDR3 protein. The top ten hold roughly a sixth of the sample, which has 25,000 to 30,000 distinct CDR3 sequences, 55% to 80% seen once. The sample in question was CD4+ T cells from blood, cultured in vitro, obtained after SARS-CoV-2 vaccination. Receptors were obtained from a human donor who received a COVID-19 vaccine. Each CDR3 is given with its conserved first and last residue. The D gene is left open where the match is weak. Rows give clone size only sometimes, using once, few, many, or a class for an expanded clone.

>18|TRBJ1-3|-|TRBV14|TRBD1
CASSHPGQGLSSGNTIYF
TGTGCCAGCAGCCACCCCGGACAGGGACTAAGCTCTGGAAACACCATATATTTT
>13|TRBJ1-4|-|TRBV27|TRBD1
CASRDSFNEKLFF
TGTGCCAGCCGGGACAGCTTTAATGAAAAACTGTTTTTT
>16|TRBJ1-5|-|TRBV4-1|TRBD1
CASSQVGRGGRQPQHF
TGCGCCAGCAGCCAAGTAGGCAGGGGGGGAAGGCAGCCCCAGCATTTT
>17|TRBJ2-5|few|TRBV7-9|-
CASSLARRGRFQETQYF
TGTGCCAGCAGCTTAGCGCGACGGGGCCGGTTCCAAGAGACCCAGTACTTC
>16|TRBJ2-7|-|TRBV23-1|-
CASSRVHRDYDYEQYF
TGCGCCAGCAGTCGCGTCCACAGGGACTACGACTACGAGCAGTACTTC
>15|TRBJ1-5|-|TRBV16|-
CASSQSNAGRGPQHF
TGTGCCAGCAGCCAATCCAATGCAGGCCGTGGGCCCCAGCATTTT
>14|TRBJ2-1|-|TRBV7-8|-
CASSLGSPGNEQFF
TGTGCCAGCAGCTTAGGCTCCCCGGGGAATGAGCAGTTCTTC
>17|TRBJ2-1|-|TRBV20-1|TRBD2
CSATRLTSGGSYNEQFF
TGCAGTGCTACCAGGCTTACTAGCGGGGGCTCCTACAATGAGCAGTTCTTC
>15|TRBJ2-7|-|TRBV10-3|-
CAIHPSTGPHGEQYF
TGTGCCATCCACCCCTCGACAGGCCCGCATGGCGAGCAGTACTTC
>15|TRBJ2-5|-|TRBV24-1|-
CATSDSGLGQETQYF
TGTGCCACCAGTGATTCGGGGCTCGGGCAAGAGACCCAGTACTTC
>13|TRBJ1-5|-|TRBV29-1|TRBD1
CSVGGQGGQPQHF
TGCAGCGTAGGAGGACAGGGGGGTCAGCCCCAGCATTTT
>14|TRBJ1-3|-|TRBV19|-
CASGRGVSGNTIYF
TGTGCCAGTGGTCGAGGAGTCTCTGGAAACACCATATATTTT
>15|TRBJ2-1|-|TRBV12-3/TRBV12-4|TRBD2
CASSLSSGGYNEQFF
TGTGCCAGCAGTTTATCTAGCGGGGGGTACAATGAGCAGTTCTTC
>15|TRBJ2-5|-|TRBV7-9|TRBD1
CASSLAVGRGETQYF
TGTGCCAGCAGCTTAGCGGTTGGCAGGGGGGAGACCCAGTACTTC
>13|TRBJ1-1|-|TRBV2|-
CASSAQANTEAFF
TGTGCCAGCAGTGCCCAGGCGAACACTGAAGCTTTCTTT
>12|TRBJ2-5|few|TRBV7-2|TRBD2
CASSPPGGVQYF
TGTGCCAGCAGCCCGCCGGGAGGAGTCCAGTACTTC
>11|TRBJ2-3|-|TRBV7-8|-
CASPLIDTQYF
TGTGCCAGCCCTTTGATAGATACGCAGTATTTT
>15|TRBJ1-6|-|TRBV12-3/TRBV12-4|-
CASSRNVVGNSPLHF
TGTGCCAGCAGTCGTAATGTGGTTGGGAATTCACCCCTCCACTTT
>14|TRBJ2-3|-|TRBV11-3|-
CASSLDAYTDTQYF
TGTGCCAGCAGCTTAGATGCATACACAGATACGCAGTATTTT
>15|TRBJ1-1|-|TRBV7-3|-
CASSLQPGAGTEAFF
TGTGCCAGCAGCTTACAACCGGGGGCGGGGACTGAAGCTTTCTTT
>14|TRBJ1-5|-|TRBV19|TRBD1
CASSTQGSNQPQHF
TGTGCCAGTAGTACACAGGGGTCCAATCAGCCCCAGCATTTT
>15|TRBJ2-7|-|TRBV6-5|-
CASSYVGVGVEEQYF
TGTGCCAGCAGTTACGTTGGGGTTGGGGTGGAAGAGCAGTACTTC
>14|TRBJ1-1|few|TRBV19|TRBD1
CASSVDRARTEAFF
TGTGCCAGTAGTGTGGACAGGGCCCGGACTGAAGCTTTCTTT
>14|TRBJ1-2|-|TRBV10-3|TRBD1
CAISEGQGAYGYTF
TGTGCCATCAGTGAAGGGCAGGGGGCCTATGGCTACACCTTC
>16|TRBJ2-3|-|TRBV6-1|TRBD2
CASGTSGGYGTDTQYF
TGTGCCTCCGGGACTAGCGGGGGCTATGGCACAGATACGCAGTATTTT
>15|TRBJ1-1|-|TRBV10-3|-
CAIRGGVGMNTEAFF
TGTGCCATCAGGGGGGGTGTAGGAATGAACACTGAAGCTTTCTTT
>16|TRBJ2-1|-|TRBV27|TRBD2
CASSLRLAGGYNEQFF
TGTGCCAGCAGTTTAAGGCTAGCGGGGGGCTACAATGAGCAGTTCTTC
>14|TRBJ1-5|-|TRBV20-1|-
CSASLVGANQPQHF
TGCAGTGCTAGCCTCGTAGGCGCCAATCAGCCCCAGCATTTT
>14|TRBJ1-2|-|TRBV27|TRBD1
CASGPGQGFYGYTF
TGTGCCAGCGGACCGGGACAGGGGTTCTATGGCTACACCTTC
>18|TRBJ1-6|-|TRBV12-3/TRBV12-4|TRBD1
CASSRTGARSSYNSPLHF
TGTGCCAGCAGCCGGACAGGGGCAAGAAGCTCCTATAATTCACCCCTCCACTTT
>10|TRBJ2-7|-|TRBV2|-
CASSAYEQYF
TGTGCCAGCAGTGCCTACGAGCAGTACTTC
>15|TRBJ1-5|-|TRBV20-1|TRBD1
CSAKPADRRNQPQHF
TGCAGTGCTAAGCCGGCGGACAGGCGCAATCAGCCCCAGCATTTT
>12|TRBJ1-5|few|TRBV12-3/TRBV12-4|-
CASSLESQPQHF
TGTGCCAGCAGTTTGGAATCTCAGCCCCAGCATTTT
>13|TRBJ2-3|-|TRBV27|-
CASSFSPEDTQYF
TGTGCCAGCAGTTTTTCGCCCGAAGATACGCAGTATTTT
>13|TRBJ2-1|-|TRBV10-3|TRBD2
CAIRLAVYNEQFF
TGTGCCATCCGGCTAGCGGTTTACAATGAGCAGTTCTTC
>11|TRBJ2-5|-|TRBV12-3/TRBV12-4|TRBD2
CASSPGLAQYF
TGTGCCAGCAGTCCCGGACTAGCCCAGTACTTC